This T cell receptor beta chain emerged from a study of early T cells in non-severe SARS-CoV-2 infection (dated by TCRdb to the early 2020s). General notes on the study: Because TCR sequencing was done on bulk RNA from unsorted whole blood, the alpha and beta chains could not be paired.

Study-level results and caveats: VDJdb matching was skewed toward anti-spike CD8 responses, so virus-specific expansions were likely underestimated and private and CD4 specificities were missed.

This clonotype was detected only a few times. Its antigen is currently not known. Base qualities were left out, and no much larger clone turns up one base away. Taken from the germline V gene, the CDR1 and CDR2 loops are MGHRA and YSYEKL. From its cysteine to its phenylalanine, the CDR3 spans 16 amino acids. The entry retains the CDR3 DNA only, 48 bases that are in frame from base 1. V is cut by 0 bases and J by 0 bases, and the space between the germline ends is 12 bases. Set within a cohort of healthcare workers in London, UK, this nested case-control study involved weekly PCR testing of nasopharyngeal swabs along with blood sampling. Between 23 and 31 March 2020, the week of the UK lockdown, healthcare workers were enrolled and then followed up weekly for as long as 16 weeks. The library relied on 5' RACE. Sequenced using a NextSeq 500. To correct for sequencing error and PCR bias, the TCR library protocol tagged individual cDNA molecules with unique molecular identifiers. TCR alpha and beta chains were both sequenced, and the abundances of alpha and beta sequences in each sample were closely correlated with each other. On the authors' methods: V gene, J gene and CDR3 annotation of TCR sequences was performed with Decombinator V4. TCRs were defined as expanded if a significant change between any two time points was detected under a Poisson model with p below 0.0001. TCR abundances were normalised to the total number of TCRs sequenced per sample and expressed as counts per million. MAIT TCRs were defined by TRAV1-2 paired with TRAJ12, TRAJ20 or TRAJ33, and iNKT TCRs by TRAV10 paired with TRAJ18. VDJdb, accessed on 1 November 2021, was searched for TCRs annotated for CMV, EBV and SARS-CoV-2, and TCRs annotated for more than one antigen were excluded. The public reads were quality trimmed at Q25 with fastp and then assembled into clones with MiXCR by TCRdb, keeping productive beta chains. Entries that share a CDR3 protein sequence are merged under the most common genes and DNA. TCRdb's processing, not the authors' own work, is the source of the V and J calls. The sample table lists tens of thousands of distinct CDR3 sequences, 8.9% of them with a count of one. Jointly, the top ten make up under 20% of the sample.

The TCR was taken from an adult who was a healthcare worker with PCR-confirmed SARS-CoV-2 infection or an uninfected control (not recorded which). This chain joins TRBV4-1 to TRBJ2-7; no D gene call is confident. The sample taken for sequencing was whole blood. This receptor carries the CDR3 CASSQDYQAFSYEQYF. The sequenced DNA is TGCGCCAGCAGCCAAGATTACCAGGCTTTCTCCTACGAGCAGTACTTC.